This TCR beta chain is drawn from a study of blood T cells in healthy people across ages. Every participating donor contributed roughly 11 milliliters of peripheral blood through a draw. A J-beta primer mix and a sample-barcoded 5' primer were used in a second PCR of about 7 to 12 cycles. TCRdb reprocessed the 5' RACE reads with MiXCR, giving one entry per CDR3 protein. This table holds about 800,000 distinct CDR3 sequences, 58% found once. The specimen was blood. This TCR derives from a man aged 25-40 years in good health.

In DNA, the CDR3 is TGCGCCAGCAGCCAAGATGTTTGGGGTGAGCAGTTCTTC. As protein: CASSQDVWGEQFF. V and J are TRBV4-3 and TRBJ2-1; no reliable D call. CDR1 LGHNA and CDR2 YSLEER come from the germline V gene. V lost 0 bases, J lost 9 bases, and 9 bases lay in between. The CDR3 contains 13 residues.